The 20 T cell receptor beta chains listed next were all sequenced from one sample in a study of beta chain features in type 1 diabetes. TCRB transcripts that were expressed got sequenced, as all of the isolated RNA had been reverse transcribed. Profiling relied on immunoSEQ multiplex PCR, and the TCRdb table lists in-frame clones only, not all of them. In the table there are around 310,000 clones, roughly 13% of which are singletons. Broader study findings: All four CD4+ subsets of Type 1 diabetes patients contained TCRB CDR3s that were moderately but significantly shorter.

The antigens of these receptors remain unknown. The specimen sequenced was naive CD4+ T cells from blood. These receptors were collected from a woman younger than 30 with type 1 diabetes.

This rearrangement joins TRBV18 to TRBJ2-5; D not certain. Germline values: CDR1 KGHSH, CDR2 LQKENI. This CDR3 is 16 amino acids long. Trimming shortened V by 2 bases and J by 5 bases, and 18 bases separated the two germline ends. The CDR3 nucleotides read TGTGCCAGCTCACCAGTCGGGTTAGGAAATGGTGAGACCCAGTACTTC. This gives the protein CASSPVGLGNGETQYF.

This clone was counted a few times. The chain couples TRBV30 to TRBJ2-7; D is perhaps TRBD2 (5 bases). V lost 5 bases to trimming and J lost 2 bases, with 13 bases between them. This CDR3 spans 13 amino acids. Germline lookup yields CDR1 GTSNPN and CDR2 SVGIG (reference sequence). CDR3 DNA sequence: TGTGCCTGGGATAGGACTGCGGCCTACGAGCAGTACTTC. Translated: CAWDRTAAYEQYF.

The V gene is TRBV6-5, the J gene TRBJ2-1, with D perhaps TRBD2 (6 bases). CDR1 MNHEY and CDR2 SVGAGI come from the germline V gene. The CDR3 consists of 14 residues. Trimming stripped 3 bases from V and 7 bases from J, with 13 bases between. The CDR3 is CASSYSEAGNEQFF. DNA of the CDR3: TGTGCCAGCAGTTATAGCGAGGCGGGGAATGAGCAGTTCTTC.

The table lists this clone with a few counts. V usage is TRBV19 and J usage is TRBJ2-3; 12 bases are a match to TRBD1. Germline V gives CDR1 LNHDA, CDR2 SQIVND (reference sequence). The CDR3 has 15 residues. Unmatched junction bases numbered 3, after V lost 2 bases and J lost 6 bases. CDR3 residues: CASSIPGQGADTQYF. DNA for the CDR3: TGTGCCAGTAGTATACCGGGACAGGGGGCCGATACGCAGTATTTT.

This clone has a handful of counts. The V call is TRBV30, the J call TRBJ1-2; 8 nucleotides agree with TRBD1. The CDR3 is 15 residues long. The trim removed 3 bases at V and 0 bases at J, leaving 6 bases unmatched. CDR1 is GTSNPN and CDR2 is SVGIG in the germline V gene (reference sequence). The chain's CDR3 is CAWSLGQAANYGYTF. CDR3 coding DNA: TGTGCCTGGAGCCTGGGACAGGCCGCTAACTATGGCTACACCTTC.

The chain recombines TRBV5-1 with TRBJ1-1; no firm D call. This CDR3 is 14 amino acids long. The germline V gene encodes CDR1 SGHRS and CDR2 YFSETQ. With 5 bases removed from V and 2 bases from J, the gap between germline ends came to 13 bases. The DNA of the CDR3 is TGCGCCAGCAGTCAACAGATCACAAACACTGAAGCTTTCTTT. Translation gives CASSQQITNTEAFF.

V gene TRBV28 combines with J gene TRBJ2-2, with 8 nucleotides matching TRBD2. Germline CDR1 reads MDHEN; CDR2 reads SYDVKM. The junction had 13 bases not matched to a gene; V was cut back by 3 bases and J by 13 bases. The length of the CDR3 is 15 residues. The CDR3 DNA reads TGTGCCAGCAGTTTGGCGGGGGGCGGTGTATCCCTGCTGTTTTTT. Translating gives CASSLAGGGVSLLFF.

The DNA for the CDR3 is TGTGCCAGCAGCTCCGGCGACAGGGGTGGCACTGAAGCTTTCTTT. This codes for CASSSGDRGGTEAFF. V is TRBV7-9 and J is TRBJ1-1; 8 nucleotides align to TRBD1. J was trimmed by 4 bases and V by 4 bases; bases with no gene match: 8. CDR3 length equals 15 residues. Germline CDR1 is SEHNR and CDR2 is FQNEAQ (reference sequence).

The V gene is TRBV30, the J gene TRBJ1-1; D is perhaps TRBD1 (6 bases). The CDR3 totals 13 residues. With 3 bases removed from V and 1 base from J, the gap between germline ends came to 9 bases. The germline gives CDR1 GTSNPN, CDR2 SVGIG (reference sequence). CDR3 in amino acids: CAWSGQPNTEAFF. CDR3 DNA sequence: TGTGCCTGGAGCGGACAGCCGAACACTGAAGCTTTCTTT.

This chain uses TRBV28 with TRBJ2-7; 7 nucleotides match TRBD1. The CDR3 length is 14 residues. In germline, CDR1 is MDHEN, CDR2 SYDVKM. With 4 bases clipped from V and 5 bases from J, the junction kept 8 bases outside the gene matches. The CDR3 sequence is CASSSGQLKHEQYF. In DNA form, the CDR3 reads TGTGCCAGCAGTTCGGGACAGTTAAAACACGAGCAGTACTTC. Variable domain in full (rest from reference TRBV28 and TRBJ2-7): DVKVTQSSRYLVKRTGEKVFLECVQDMDHENMFWYRQDPGLGLRLIYFSYDVKMKEKGDIPEGYSVSREKKERFSLILESASTNQTSMYLCASSSGQLKHEQYFGPGTRLTVT.

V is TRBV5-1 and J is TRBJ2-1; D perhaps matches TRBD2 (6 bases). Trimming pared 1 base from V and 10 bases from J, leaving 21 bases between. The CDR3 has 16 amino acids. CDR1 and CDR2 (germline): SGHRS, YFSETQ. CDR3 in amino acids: CASSLFEGGFGGEQFF. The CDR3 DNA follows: TGCGCCAGCAGCTTGTTTGAGGGAGGCTTTGGAGGGGAGCAGTTCTTC.

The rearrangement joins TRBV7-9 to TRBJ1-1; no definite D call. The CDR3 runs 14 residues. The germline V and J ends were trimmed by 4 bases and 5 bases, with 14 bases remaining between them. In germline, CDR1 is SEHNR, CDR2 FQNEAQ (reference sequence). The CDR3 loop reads CASSSPAVWTEAFF. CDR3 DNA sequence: TGTGCCAGCAGCTCCCCCGCGGTATGGACTGAAGCTTTCTTT.

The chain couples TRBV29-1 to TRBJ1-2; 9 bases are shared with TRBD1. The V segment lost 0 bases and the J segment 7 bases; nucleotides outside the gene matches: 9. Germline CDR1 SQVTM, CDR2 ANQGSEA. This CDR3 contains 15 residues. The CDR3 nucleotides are TGCAGCGTTGAAGATCCCTATCAGACAGGGGGTGGCTACACCTTC. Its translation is CSVEDPYQTGGGYTF.

The CDR3 coding sequence is TGCGCCAGCAGCCGATCGACTAGCGGAGTCTACAATGAGCAGTTCTTC. Its protein product is CASSRSTSGVYNEQFF. The chain joins TRBV4-3 to TRBJ2-1, with 9 bases fitting TRBD2. V was pared by 4 bases and J by 3 bases, with 7 bases of the junction left unmatched. The CDR3 has 16 residues. Germline CDR1 is LGHNA and CDR2 is YSLEER.

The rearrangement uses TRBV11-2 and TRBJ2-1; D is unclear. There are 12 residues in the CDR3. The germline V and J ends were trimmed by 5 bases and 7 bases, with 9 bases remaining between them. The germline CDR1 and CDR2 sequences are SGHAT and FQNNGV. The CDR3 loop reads CASSLSANEQFF. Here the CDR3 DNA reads TGTGCCAGCAGCCTCAGCGCTAATGAGCAGTTCTTC.

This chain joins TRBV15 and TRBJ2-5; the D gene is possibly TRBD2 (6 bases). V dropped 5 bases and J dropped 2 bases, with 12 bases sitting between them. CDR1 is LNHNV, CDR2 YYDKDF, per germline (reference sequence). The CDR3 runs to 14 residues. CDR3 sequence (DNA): TGTGCCACCAGCTACTCGGGGGTACAAGAGACCCAGTACTTC. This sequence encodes CATSYSGVQETQYF.

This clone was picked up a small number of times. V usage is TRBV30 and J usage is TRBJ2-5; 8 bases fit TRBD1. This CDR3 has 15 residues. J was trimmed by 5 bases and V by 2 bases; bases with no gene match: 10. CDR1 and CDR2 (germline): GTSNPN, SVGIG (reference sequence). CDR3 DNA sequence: TGTGCCTGGAGTCTTAACAGGGGGTCATTTGAGACCCAGTACTTC. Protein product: CAWSLNRGSFETQYF.

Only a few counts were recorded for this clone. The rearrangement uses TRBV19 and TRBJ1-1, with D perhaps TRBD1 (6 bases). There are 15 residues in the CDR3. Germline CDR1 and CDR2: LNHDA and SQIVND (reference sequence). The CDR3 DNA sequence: TGTGCAGCCACCGGGACAAACGGACCAAACACTGAAGCTTTCTTT. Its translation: CAATGTNGPNTEAFF.

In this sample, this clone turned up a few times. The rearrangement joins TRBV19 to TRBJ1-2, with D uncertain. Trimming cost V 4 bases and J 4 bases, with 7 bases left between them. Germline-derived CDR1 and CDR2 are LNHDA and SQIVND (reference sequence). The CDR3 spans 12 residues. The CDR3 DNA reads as TGTGCCAGTAGTAGGCAGGCCTATGGCTACACCTTC. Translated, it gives CASSRQAYGYTF.

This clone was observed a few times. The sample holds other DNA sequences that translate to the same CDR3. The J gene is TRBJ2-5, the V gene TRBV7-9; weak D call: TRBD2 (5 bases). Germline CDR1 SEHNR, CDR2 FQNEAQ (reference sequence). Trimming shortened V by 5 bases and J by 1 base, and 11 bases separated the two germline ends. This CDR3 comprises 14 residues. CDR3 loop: CASSRGQGQETQYF. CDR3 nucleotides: TGTGCCAGCAGCCGCGGGCAAGGCCAAGAGACCCAGTACTTC.